These T cell receptor beta chains were read from a single sample in a study of early T cells in non-severe SARS-CoV-2 infection. A single record per CDR3 protein comes from TCRdb applying MiXCR to the 5' RACE reads. The data hold more than 25,000 distinct CDR3 sequences, with about 4.5% observed a single time. The input for sequencing was whole blood, taken at baseline. All receptors come from an adult who was a healthcare worker with PCR-confirmed SARS-CoV-2 infection or an uninfected control (not recorded which). Each CDR3 is given with its conserved first and last residue. Each record gives: D gene, V gene, clone size, J gene, CDR3 protein, CDR3 DNA. The D gene is left open where the match is weak. Expanded clones are given a class, and other clones once, few, many or no size at all.

>-|TRBV6-2/TRBV6-3|few|TRBJ1-5
CASSGHLLSNQPQHF
TGTGCCAGCAGTGGACATCTCCTTAGCAATCAGCCCCAGCATTTT
>TRBD2|TRBV6-5|many|TRBJ2-7
CASRTTSGYEQYF
TGTGCCAGCAGAACAACTAGCGGATACGAGCAGTACTTC
>TRBD1|TRBV25-1|many|TRBJ1-1
CASSEYGGQGVRATEAFF
TGTGCCAGCAGTGAATATGGTGGACAGGGTGTACGTGCCACTGAAGCTTTCTTT
>TRBD1|TRBV6-2/TRBV6-3|-|TRBJ1-5
CASSRRTGGAPQPQHF
TGTGCCAGCAGCCGCCGGACAGGGGGCGCCCCGCAGCCCCAGCATTTT
>-|TRBV19|medium-sized|TRBJ1-5
CASSIPGLGNQPQHF
TGTGCCAGTAGTATTCCGGGACTCGGCAATCAGCCCCAGCATTTT
>-|TRBV25-1|few|TRBJ2-2
CASRPPGLNTGELFF
TGTGCCAGCAGACCTCCGGGATTAAACACCGGGGAGCTGTTTTTT
>TRBD1|TRBV7-6|few|TRBJ2-7
CASSLGGRGLEQYF
TGTGCCAGCAGCCTAGGCGGCAGGGGGCTGGAGCAGTACTTC
>-|TRBV11-2|few|TRBJ2-7
CASSLEAFDKQYF
TGTGCCAGCAGCTTAGAAGCCTTCGACAAGCAGTACTTC
>TRBD1|TRBV5-4|-|TRBJ2-2
CASSPPGTGGTGELFF
TGTGCCAGCAGCCCGCCTGGGACAGGGGGTACCGGGGAGCTGTTTTTT
>TRBD2|TRBV10-3|-|TRBJ2-1
CAISETPGLVIDEQFF
TGTGCCATCAGTGAGACCCCGGGACTAGTAATAGATGAGCAGTTCTTC
>TRBD2|TRBV7-3|few|TRBJ2-3
CASSSLAGADDTQYF
TGTGCCAGCAGCTCTCTAGCGGGGGCTGATGATACGCAGTATTTT
>-|TRBV30|many|TRBJ1-5
CAWSRGRGNQPQHF
TGTGCCTGGAGTAGGGGGAGGGGGAATCAGCCCCAGCATTTT
>TRBD2|TRBV5-1|large|TRBJ2-1
CASSLDPGLAGEQFF
TGCGCCAGCAGCTTGGACCCGGGACTAGCTGGCGAGCAGTTCTTC
>-|TRBV5-6|many|TRBJ2-7
CASSFSYEQYF
TGTGCCAGCAGCTTTTCCTACGAGCAGTACTTC
>-|TRBV10-3|few|TRBJ2-1
CAISESTGVARGEQFF
TGTGCCATCAGTGAGTCAACAGGAGTCGCGCGCGGTGAGCAGTTCTTC
>-|TRBV29-1|medium-sized|TRBJ2-1
CSASHNEQFF
TGCAGCGCCTCGCACAATGAGCAGTTCTTC
>-|TRBV6-2/TRBV6-3|many|TRBJ2-1
CASSYSGGGINNEQFF
TGTGCCAGCAGTTACTCGGGAGGGGGAATAAACAATGAGCAGTTCTTC
>-|TRBV28|many|TRBJ1-2
CASKPPQGREGYTF
TGTGCCAGCAAACCCCCCCAGGGGCGGGAAGGCTACACCTTC
>-|TRBV6-1|-|TRBJ1-5
CASRVGPLNQPQHF
TGTGCCAGCAGAGTCGGCCCGCTTAATCAGCCCCAGCATTTT
>-|TRBV7-3|many|TRBJ1-1
CASSLTGVLNTEAFF
TGTGCCAGCAGCTTAACAGGGGTCCTGAACACTGAAGCTTTCTTT
>-|TRBV20-1|many|TRBJ2-3
CSARDGITDTQYF
TGCAGTGCTAGAGATGGAATCACAGATACGCAGTATTTT
>TRBD1|TRBV14|-|TRBJ2-5
CASSQVGGEETQYF
TGTGCCAGCAGCCAAGTAGGGGGCGAAGAGACCCAGTACTTC
>-|TRBV5-1|many|TRBJ2-7
CASSLNTNYEQYF
TGCGCCAGCAGCTTAAACACAAACTACGAGCAGTACTTC
>-|TRBV29-1|many|TRBJ2-1
CSVAAGPSGNEQFF
TGCAGCGTTGCGGCCGGGCCTTCCGGCAATGAGCAGTTCTTC
>TRBD1|TRBV4-1|many|TRBJ1-5
CASSQERGGSNQPQHF
TGCGCCAGCAGCCAAGAGCGAGGGGGCTCAAATCAGCCCCAGCATTTT
>TRBD1|TRBV11-2|many|TRBJ2-5
CASSLTGTVSAGQETQYF
TGTGCCAGCAGCCTAACCGGGACAGTTTCGGCCGGCCAGGAGACCCAGTACTTC
>TRBD2|TRBV4-2|many|TRBJ2-1
CASSQESGRAEDEQFF
TGTGCCAGCAGCCAAGAATCCGGGAGGGCCGAGGATGAGCAGTTCTTC
>TRBD1|TRBV19|few|TRBJ1-5
CASTHKGTASYQPQHF
TGTGCCAGTACCCACAAGGGGACAGCCAGTTATCAGCCCCAGCATTTT
>-|TRBV10-3|many|TRBJ2-3
CAATRGITDTQYF
TGTGCCGCCACTAGGGGTATCACAGATACGCAGTATTTT
>-|TRBV19|many|TRBJ2-7
CASRPGPGSYEQYF
TGTGCCAGTAGGCCCGGTCCGGGTTCCTACGAGCAGTACTTC
>TRBD2|TRBV2|many|TRBJ2-1
CASSERRGGRRLNNEQFF
TGTGCCAGCAGTGAAAGGCGGGGGGGCCGAAGGCTTAACAATGAGCAGTTCTTC
>TRBD1|TRBV27|few|TRBJ1-2
CASTARTGGGYGYTF
TGTGCCAGCACCGCCCGGACAGGAGGTGGCTATGGCTACACCTTC
>-|TRBV6-5|-|TRBJ2-7
CASSSFRARTYEQYF
TGTGCCAGCAGCTCCTTCCGGGCGCGTACCTACGAGCAGTACTTC